The clone carrying this T cell receptor beta chain was found a few times. The sample comes from a study of blood T cell repertoires in COVID-19. Clones were sequenced by immunoSEQ multiplex PCR, and TCRdb holds only the in-frame ones, with some missing. The repertoire holds a few hundred thousand clones, with about nine tenths as singletons. Two negative PCRs, clearance, or symptom resolution characterized the recovered Cohort 3 donors. V dropped 10 bases and J dropped 2 bases, with 15 bases sitting between them. This CDR3 contains 14 residues. Looked up from germline, CDR1 is MDHEN and CDR2 is SYDVKM.

The rearrangement uses TRBV28 and TRBJ1-5; unclear D gene. This TCR was recovered from a man aged 25 to 45 who had recovered from COVID-19. Specimen: PBMCs or T cells enriched from blood (not recorded which). CDR3 DNA: TGTGCCACGCACCAAAGAGGAGGCAATCAGCCCCAGCATTTT. This sequence encodes CATHQRGGNQPQHF. Drawing the rest from reference TRBV28 and TRBJ1-5, the complete variable domain is DVKVTQSSRYLVKRTGEKVFLECVQDMDHENMFWYRQDPGLGLRLIYFSYDVKMKEKGDIPEGYSVSREKKERFSLILESASTNQTSMYLCATHQRGGNQPQHFGDGTRLSIL.